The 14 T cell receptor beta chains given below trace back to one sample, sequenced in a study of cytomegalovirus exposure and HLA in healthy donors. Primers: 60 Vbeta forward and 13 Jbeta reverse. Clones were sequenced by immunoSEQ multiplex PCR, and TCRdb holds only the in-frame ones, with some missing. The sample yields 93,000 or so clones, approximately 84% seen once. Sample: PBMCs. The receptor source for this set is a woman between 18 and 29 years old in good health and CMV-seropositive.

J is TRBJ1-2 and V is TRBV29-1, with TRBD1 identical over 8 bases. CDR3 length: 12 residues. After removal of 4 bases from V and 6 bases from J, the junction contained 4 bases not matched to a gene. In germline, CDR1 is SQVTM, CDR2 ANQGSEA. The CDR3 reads CSVADRGHGYTF. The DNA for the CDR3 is TGCAGCGTTGCTGACAGGGGACATGGCTACACCTTC.

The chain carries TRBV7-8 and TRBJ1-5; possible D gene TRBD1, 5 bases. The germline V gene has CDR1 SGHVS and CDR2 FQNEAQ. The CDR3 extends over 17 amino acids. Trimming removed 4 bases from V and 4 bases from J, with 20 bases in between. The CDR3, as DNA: TGTGCCAGCAGCTCCAGGGCGTGGGGTTCCAGGAATCAGCCCCAGCATTTT. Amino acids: CASSSRAWGSRNQPQHF.

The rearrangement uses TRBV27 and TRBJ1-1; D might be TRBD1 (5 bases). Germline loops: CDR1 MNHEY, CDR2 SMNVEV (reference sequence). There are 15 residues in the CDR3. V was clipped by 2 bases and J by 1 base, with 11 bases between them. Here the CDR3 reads CASSLIAGQNTEAFF. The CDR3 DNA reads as TGTGCCAGCAGTTTAATTGCAGGGCAGAACACTGAAGCTTTCTTT.

This chain's CDR3 is CASSTGTYTF. Written as DNA, the CDR3 is TGTGCCAGCAGTACAGGCACCTACACCTTC. V usage is TRBV6-1 and J usage is TRBJ1-2; the D gene is possibly TRBD1 (5 bases). CDR1 is MNHNS, CDR2 SASEGT, per germline. The CDR3 length is 10 residues. V was clipped by 5 bases and J by 10 bases, with 8 bases between them.

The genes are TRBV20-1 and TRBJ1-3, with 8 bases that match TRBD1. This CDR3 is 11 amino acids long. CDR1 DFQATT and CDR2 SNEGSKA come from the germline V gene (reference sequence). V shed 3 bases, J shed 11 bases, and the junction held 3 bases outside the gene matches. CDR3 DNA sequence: TGCAGTGCTAGGGACAGGGTAGCCATATATTTT. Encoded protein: CSARDRVAIYF.

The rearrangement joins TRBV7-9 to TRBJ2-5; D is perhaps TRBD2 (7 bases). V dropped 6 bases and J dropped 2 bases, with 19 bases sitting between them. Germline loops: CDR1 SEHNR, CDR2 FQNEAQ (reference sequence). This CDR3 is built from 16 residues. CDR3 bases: TGTGCCAGCAGTCTTATGGGGGGGGGCAAACAAGAGACCCAGTACTTC. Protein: CASSLMGGGKQETQYF.

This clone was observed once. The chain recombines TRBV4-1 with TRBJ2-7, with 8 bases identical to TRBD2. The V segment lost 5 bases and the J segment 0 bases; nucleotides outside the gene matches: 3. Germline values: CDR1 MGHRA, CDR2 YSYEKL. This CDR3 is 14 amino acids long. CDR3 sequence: CASSSGTSSYEQYF. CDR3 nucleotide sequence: TGCGCCAGCAGCTCCGGGACTAGCTCCTACGAGCAGTACTTC.

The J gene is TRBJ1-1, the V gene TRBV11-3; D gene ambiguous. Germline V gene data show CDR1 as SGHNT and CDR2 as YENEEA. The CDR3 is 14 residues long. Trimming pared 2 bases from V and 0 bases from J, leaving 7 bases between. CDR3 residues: CASSLRGLNTEAFF. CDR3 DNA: TGTGCCAGCAGCTTACGGGGATTGAACACTGAAGCTTTCTTT.

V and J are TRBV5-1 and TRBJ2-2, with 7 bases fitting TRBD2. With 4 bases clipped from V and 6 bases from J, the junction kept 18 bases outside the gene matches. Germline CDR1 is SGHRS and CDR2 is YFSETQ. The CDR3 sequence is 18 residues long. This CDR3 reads CASSLTPNLSGKSGELFF. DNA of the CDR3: TGCGCCAGCAGCCTTACCCCCAACCTGAGCGGGAAGTCCGGGGAGCTGTTTTTT.

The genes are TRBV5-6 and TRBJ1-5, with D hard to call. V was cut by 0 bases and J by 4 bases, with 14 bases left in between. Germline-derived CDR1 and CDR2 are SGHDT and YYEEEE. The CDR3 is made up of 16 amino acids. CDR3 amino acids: CASSLAMGRDNQPQHF. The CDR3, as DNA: TGTGCCAGCAGCTTGGCCATGGGGAGGGATAATCAGCCCCAGCATTTT. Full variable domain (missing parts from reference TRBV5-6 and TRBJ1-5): DAGVTQSPTHLIKTRGQQVTLRCSPKSGHDTVSWYQQALGQGPQFIFQYYEEEERQRGNFPDRFSGHQFPNYSSELNVNALLLGDSALYLCASSLAMGRDNQPQHFGDGTRLSIL.

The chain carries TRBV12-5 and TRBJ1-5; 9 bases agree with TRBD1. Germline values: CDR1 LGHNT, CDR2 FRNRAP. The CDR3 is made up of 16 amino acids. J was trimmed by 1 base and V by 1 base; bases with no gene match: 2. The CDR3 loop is CASGLEGQGSNQPQHF. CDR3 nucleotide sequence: TGTGCTAGTGGTTTGGAGGGACAGGGAAGCAATCAGCCCCAGCATTTT.

Here the CDR3 reads CASSLAGRWEKLFF. The CDR3 DNA reads as TGTGCCAGCAGCTTAGCGGGCAGGTGGGAAAAACTGTTTTTT. The V and J genes are TRBV7-8 and TRBJ1-4; no firm D call. CDR1 is SGHVS, CDR2 FQNEAQ, per germline. The V and J ends lost 0 bases and 8 bases respectively, with 10 bases between them. The CDR3 extends over 14 amino acids.

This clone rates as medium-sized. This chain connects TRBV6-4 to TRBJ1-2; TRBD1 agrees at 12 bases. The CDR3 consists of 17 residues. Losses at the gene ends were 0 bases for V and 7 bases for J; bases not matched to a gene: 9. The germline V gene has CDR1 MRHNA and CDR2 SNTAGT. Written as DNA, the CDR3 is TGTGCCAGCAGTGACTCTCACGAAGGGACAGGGGGCCGTGGCTACACCTTC. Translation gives CASSDSHEGTGGRGYTF.

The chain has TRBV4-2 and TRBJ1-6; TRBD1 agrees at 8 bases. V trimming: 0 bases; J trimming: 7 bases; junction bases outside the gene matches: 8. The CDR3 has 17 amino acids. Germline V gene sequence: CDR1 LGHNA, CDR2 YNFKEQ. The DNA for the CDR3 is TGTGCCAGCAGCCAAGAGGAGACAGGGGCTCGCAATTCACCCCTCCACTTT. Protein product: CASSQEETGARNSPLHF.